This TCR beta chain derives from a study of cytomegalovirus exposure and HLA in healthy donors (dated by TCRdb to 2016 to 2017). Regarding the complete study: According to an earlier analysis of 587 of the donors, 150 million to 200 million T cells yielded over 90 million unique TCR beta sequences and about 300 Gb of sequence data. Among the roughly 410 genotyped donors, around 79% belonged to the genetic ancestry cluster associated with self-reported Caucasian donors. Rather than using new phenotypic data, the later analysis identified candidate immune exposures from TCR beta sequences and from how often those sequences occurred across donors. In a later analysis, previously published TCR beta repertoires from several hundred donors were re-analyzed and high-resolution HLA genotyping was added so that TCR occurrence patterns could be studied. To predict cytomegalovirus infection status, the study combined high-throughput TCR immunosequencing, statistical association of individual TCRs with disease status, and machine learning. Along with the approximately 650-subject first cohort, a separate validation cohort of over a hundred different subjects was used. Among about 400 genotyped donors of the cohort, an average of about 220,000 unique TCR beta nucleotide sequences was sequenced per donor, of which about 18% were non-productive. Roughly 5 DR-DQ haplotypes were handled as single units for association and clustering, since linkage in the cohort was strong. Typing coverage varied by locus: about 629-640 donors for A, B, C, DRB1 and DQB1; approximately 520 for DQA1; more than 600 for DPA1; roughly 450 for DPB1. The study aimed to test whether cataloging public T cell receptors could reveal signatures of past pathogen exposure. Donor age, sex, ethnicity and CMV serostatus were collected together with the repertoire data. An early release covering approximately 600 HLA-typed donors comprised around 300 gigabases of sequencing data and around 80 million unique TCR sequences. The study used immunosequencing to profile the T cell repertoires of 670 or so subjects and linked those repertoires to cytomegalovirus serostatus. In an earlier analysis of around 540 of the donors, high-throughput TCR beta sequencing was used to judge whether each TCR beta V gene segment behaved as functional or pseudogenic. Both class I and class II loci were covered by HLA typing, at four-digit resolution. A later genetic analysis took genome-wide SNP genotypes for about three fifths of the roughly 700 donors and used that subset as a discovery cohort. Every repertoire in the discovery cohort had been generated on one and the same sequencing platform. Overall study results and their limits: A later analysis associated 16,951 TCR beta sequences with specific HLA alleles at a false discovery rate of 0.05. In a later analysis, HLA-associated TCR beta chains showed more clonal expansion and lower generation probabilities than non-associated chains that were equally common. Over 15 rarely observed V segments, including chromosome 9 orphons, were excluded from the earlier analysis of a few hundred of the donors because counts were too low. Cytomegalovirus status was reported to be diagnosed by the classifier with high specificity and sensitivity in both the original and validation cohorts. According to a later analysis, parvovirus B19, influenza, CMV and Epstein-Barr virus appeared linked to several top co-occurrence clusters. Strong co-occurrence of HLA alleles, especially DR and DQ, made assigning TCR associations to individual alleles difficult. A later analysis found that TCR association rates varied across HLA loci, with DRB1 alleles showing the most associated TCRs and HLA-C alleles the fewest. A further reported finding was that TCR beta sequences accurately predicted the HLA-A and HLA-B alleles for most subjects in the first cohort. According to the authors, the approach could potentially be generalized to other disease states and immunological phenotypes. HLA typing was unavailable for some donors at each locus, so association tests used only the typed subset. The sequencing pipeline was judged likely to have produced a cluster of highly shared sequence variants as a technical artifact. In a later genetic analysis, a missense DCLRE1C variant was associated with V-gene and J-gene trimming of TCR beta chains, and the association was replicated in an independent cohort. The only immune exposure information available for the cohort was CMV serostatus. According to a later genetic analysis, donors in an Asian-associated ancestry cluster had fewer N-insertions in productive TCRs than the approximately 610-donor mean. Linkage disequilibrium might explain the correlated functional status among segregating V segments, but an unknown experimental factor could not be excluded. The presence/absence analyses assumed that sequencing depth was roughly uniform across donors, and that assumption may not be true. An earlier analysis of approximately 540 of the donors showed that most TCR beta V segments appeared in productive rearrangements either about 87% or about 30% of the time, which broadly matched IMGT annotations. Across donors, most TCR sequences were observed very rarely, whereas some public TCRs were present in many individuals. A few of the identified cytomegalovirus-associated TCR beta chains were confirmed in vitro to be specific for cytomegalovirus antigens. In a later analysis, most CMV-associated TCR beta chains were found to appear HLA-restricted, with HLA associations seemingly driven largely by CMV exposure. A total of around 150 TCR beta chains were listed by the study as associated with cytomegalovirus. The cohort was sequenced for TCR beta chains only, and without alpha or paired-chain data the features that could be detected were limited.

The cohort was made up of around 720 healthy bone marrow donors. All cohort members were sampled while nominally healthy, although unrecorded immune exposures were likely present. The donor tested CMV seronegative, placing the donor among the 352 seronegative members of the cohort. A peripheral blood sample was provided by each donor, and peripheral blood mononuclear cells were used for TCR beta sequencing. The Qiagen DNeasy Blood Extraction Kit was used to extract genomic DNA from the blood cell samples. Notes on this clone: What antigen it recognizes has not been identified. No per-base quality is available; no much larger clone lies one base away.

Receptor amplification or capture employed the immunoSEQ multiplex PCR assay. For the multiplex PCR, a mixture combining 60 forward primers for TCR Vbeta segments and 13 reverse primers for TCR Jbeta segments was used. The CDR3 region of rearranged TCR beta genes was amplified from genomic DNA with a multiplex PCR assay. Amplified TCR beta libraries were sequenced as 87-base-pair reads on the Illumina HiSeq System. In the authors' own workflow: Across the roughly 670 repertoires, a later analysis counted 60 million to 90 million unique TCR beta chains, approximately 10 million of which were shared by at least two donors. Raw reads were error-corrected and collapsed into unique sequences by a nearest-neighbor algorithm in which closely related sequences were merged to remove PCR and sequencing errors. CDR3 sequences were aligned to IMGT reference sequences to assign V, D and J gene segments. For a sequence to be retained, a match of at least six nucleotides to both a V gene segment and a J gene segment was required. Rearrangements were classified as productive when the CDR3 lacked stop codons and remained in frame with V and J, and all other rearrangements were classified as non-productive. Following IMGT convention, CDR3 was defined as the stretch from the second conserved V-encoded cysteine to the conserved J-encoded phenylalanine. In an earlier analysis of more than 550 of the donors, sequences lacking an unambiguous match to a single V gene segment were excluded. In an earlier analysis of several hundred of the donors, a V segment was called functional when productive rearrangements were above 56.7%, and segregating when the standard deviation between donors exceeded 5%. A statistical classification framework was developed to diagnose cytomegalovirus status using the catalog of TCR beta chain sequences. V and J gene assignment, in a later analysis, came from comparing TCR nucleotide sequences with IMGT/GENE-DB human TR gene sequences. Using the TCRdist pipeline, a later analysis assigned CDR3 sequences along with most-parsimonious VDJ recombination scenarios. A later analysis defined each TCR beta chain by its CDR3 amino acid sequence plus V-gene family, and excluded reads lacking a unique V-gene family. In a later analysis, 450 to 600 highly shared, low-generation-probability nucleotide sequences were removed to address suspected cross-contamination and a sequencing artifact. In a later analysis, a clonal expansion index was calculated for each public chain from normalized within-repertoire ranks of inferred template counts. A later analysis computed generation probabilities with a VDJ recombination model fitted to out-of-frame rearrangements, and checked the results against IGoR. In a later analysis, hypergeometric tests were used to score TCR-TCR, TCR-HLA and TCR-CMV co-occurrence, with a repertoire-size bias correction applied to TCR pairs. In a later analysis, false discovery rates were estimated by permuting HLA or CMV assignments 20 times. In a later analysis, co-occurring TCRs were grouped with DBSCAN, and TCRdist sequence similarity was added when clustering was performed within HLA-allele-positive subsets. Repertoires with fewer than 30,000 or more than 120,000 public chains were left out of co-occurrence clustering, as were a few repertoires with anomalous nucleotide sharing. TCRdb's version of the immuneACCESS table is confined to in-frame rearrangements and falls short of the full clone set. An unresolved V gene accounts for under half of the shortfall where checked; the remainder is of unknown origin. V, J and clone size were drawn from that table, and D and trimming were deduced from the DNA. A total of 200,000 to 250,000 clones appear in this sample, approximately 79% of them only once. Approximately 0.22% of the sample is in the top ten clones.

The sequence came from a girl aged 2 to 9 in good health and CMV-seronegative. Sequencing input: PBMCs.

CDR3 sequence: CASATQAGLPGEQYF. The DNA sequence is given as TGCGCCAGCGCAACACAGGCCGGGCTCCCAGGGGAGCAGTACTTC. The sequence links TRBV4-1 to TRBJ2-7; tentative D gene TRBD1, with 5 bases matching. Per the germline V gene, MGHRA is the CDR1 and YSYEKL is the CDR2. V is pared back by 8 bases and J by 7 bases, with 24 bases lying between the germline termini. The CDR3 spans 15 residues, from the cysteine through the phenylalanine. The only DNA kept is the CDR3, 45 bases in frame from the first base.